Listed below are T cell receptor beta chains from one sample, sequenced in a study of blood T cell repertoires in COVID-19. Assay: immunoSEQ multiplex PCR; the TCRdb copy retains only in-frame clones and omits some. The data hold roughly 60,000 clones, with around 80% observed a single time. Sequencing was done on a sample of peripheral blood. These receptors were taken from a woman aged 60 to 75 with acute or convalescent COVID-19. CDR3s include the opening cysteine and the closing phenylalanine or tryptophan. D genes are given only for firm matches. Clone size, where shown, is once, few, many, or a class for clones that have expanded.

j_call clone_size v_call d_call cdr3_nt cdr3_aa
TRBJ2-1 . TRBV19 . TGTGCCAGTAGTACAACAGGGATGGGTGAGCAGTTCTTC CASSTTGMGEQFF
TRBJ2-7 few TRBV6-2/TRBV6-3 . TGTGCCAGCAGTTACTCTCAAGACAGTTACGAGCAGTACTTC CASSYSQDSYEQYF
TRBJ1-1 . TRBV5-1 TRBD1 TGCGCCAGCAGCTCATCACAGGGGGTTAACACTGAAGCTTTCTTT CASSSSQGVNTEAFF
TRBJ1-5 . TRBV18 . TGTGCCAGCTCCCCAACACGGGAAAACAATCAGCCCCAGCATTTT CASSPTRENNQPQHF
TRBJ2-1 . TRBV7-8 . TGTGCCAGCAGCTTGGCGCCCGGTTCTTACGGGTACAATGAGCAGTTCTTC CASSLAPGSYGYNEQFF
TRBJ2-6 . TRBV7-3 TRBD2 TGTGCCAGCAGCTCGTTAGCGGGGGGCCTCTCTGGGGCCAACGTCCTGACTTTC CASSSLAGGLSGANVLTF
TRBJ2-2 . TRBV5-1 TRBD1 TGCGCCAGCAGTCCGGGACAGGCGGTTCTCGGGGAGCTGTTTTTT CASSPGQAVLGELFF
TRBJ1-5 . TRBV24-1 . TGTGCCACCAGTGACCCGGGACACCCCTTTCTCCAGCATTTT CATSDPGHPFLQHF
TRBJ1-1 . TRBV2 . TGTGCCAGCGGAGGCACTCAGAACACTGAAGCTTTCTTT CASGGTQNTEAFF
TRBJ1-6 . TRBV11-2 . TGTGCCAGCAGCTTAGATCGGTCGACAGAGGCTTGGGGTTCACCCCTCCACTTT CASSLDRSTEAWGSPLHF
TRBJ2-1 . TRBV7-2 TRBD2 TGTGCCAGCAGCCAGGGACTAGCGGGGGGCAATGAGCAGTTCTTC CASSQGLAGGNEQFF
TRBJ2-7 . TRBV5-6 . TGTGCCAGCAGCTTCAGCGGATCGGCCCTCGAGCAGTACTTC CASSFSGSALEQYF
TRBJ1-3 few TRBV20-1 . TGCAGTGCCCGGGAAGGAAACACCATATATTTT CSAREGNTIYF
TRBJ1-5 . TRBV6-5 TRBD1 TGTGCCAGCAGAAGCTGGGACAGGAACAATCAGCCCCAGCATTTT CASRSWDRNNQPQHF
TRBJ1-1 . TRBV3-1/TRBV3-2 . TGTGCCAGCAGCCAAGAGGCCACTGAAGCTTTCTTT CASSQEATEAFF
TRBJ2-7 . TRBV15 . TGTGCCACCTCCTGGGGCTACGACGAGCAGTACTTC CATSWGYDEQYF
TRBJ1-1 . TRBV12-3/TRBV12-4 . TGTGCCAGCAGCCCTAGAATCACTGAAGCTTTCTTT CASSPRITEAFF
TRBJ2-5 . TRBV9 TRBD2 TGTGCCAGCAGCGACGGTCGGACTAGCGGACAAGAGACCCAGTACTTC CASSDGRTSGQETQYF
TRBJ2-7 few TRBV9 TRBD1 TGTGCCAGCAGCGTAGGAGGGGGCAGCCCCTCCTACGAGCAGTACTTC CASSVGGGSPSYEQYF
TRBJ1-2 . TRBV7-9 TRBD1 TGTGCCAGCAGCTTAGGAGGACAGGGACATGGCTACACCTTC CASSLGGQGHGYTF
TRBJ1-2 . TRBV6-6 TRBD1 TGTGCCAGCAGAAAGGCCGGGACAGGGGACTATGGCTACACCTTC CASRKAGTGDYGYTF
TRBJ2-1 . TRBV5-1 . TGCGCCAGCAGCTTACTCGGGAGCTCCTACAATGAGCAGTTCTTC CASSLLGSSYNEQFF
TRBJ1-5 few TRBV5-1 TRBD1 TGCGCCAGCAGCCCACAGGGGGCTAAGGATCAGCCCCAGCATTTT CASSPQGAKDQPQHF
TRBJ2-3 . TRBV2 . TGTGCCAGCACTCCGATAGCGATTTACACAGATACGCAGTATTTT CASTPIAIYTDTQYF
TRBJ2-3 . TRBV9 TRBD2 TGTGCCAGCAGCGTAGGGACTAGCCTCACAGATACGCAGTATTTT CASSVGTSLTDTQYF
TRBJ2-7 once TRBV12-3/TRBV12-4 . TGTGCCAGCAGCAATCGGGACTACGAGCAGTACTTC CASSNRDYEQYF
TRBJ1-1 few TRBV6-5 TRBD1 TGTGCCAGCAGAGACGACAGGGCTCCAGTTGAAGCTTTCTTT CASRDDRAPVEAFF
TRBJ1-6 . TRBV19 . TGTGCCAGTAGTATAGATTCAGGGAGGTCACCCCTCCACTTT CASSIDSGRSPLHF
TRBJ1-3 once TRBV6-6 . TGTGCCAGCAGTCCCTTTCTCGGCTCTGGAAACACCATATATTTT CASSPFLGSGNTIYF
TRBJ2-3 . TRBV5-4 TRBD1 TGTGCCAGCAGGTCCGGGACAGGCACAGATACGCAGTATTTT CASRSGTGTDTQYF
TRBJ1-2 . TRBV5-1 TRBD1 TGCGCCAGTGGACAGGTCTGGGACTATGGCTACACCTTC CASGQVWDYGYTF
TRBJ2-3 . TRBV5-6 . TGTGCCAGCAGCTTCGGTCGCACAGATACGCAGTATTTT CASSFGRTDTQYF
TRBJ1-2 . TRBV6-1 . TGTGCCAGCAGTGAAGTGGCAGGCCCTTATGGCTACACCTTC CASSEVAGPYGYTF
TRBJ1-6 . TRBV3-1/TRBV3-2 . TGTGCCAGCAGCCAAGATTCGGGGAACAATTCACCCCTCCACTTT CASSQDSGNNSPLHF